Sequencing of this T cell receptor beta chain was carried out in a study of regulatory T cells in long-lasting Graves disease. Study results and caveats: Persistent patients shared 2,500 to 3,000 public clonotypes among themselves. Newly diagnosed patients shared fewer, at some 970. It was in persistent disease that TRBV28, TRBJ1-2 and TRBJ2-5 were favored. TCR diversity was lower in persistent Graves' patients than in newly diagnosed ones.

In building TCR beta libraries, iRepertoire HTBI primers were used together with Arm-PCR of CDR3 regions. A single record per CDR3 protein comes from TCRdb applying MiXCR to the multiplex PCR reads. The sample includes hundreds of thousands of distinct CDR3 sequences, about 16% of them seen just once. Time point indicated: newly diagnosed GD, antithyroid drugs for less than 3 months. PBMC RNA served as the TCR library source. Tubes containing EDTA received about 9.4 milliliters of drawn peripheral blood. V lost 4 bases to trimming and J lost 6 bases, with 16 bases between them. This CDR3 comprises 14 residues. Germline lookup yields CDR1 MNHEY and CDR2 SVGEGT. This clonotype appeared many times. Its matching antigen is unknown.

Material: peripheral blood mononuclear cells (PBMCs), obtained at new diagnosis, from a patient treated with antithyroid drugs. The rearrangement links TRBV6-2 or TRBV6-3 to TRBJ2-7, with D possibly being TRBD2 (5 bases). The clonotype comes from a female donor with Graves disease. As DNA, the CDR3 is TGTGCCAGCAGTTTCCCGGACTCAGCACGCGAGCAGTACTTC. As protein: CASSFPDSAREQYF.